This is a list of T cell receptor beta chains from one sample in a study of blood T cells in healthy people across ages. Using its own MiXCR run on the 5' RACE reads, TCRdb lists one record per CDR3 protein. The sample carries roughly 1.5 million distinct CDR3 sequences, around 40% recorded once. Sequencing was done on a sample of blood. Every receptor here comes from a woman aged 18-29 years in good health. CDR3s include the opening cysteine and the closing phenylalanine or tryptophan. Fields, in order: D gene, V gene, clone size, J gene, CDR3 DNA, CDR3 protein. D genes are given only for firm matches. Clone size appears in some rows only: once, few, many, or a class for an expanded clone.

D: -; V: TRBV12-3/TRBV12-4; size: few; J: TRBJ2-5; DNA: TGTGCCAGCAGTTTAGTGGGTGCTTACAATGAGCAGTACTTC; CDR3: CASSLVGAYNEQYF
D: TRBD2; V: TRBV7-3; size: -; J: TRBJ2-3; DNA: TGTGCCAGCAGCTTAACGGTCGGGAGGGCCGGAGATACGCAGTATTTT; CDR3: CASSLTVGRAGDTQYF
D: -; V: TRBV4-1; size: -; J: TRBJ2-5; DNA: TGCGCCAGCAGCCAAGATCAAGGCGGACACAATGAGCAGTACTTC; CDR3: CASSQDQGGHNEQYF
D: TRBD2; V: TRBV3-1; size: few; J: TRBJ2-1; DNA: TGTGCCAGCAGCCTGATTAGCGGGAGGGCTCAGAATGAGCAGTTCTTC; CDR3: CASSLISGRAQNEQFF
D: -; V: TRBV7-9; size: few; J: TRBJ1-1; DNA: TGTGCCAGCAGCCCAAACAGGGTTATGAACACTGAAGCTTTCTTT; CDR3: CASSPNRVMNTEAFF
D: TRBD1; V: TRBV7-9; size: -; J: TRBJ2-7; DNA: TGTGCCAGCAGCCCGAGGACAGGACCCGTATTTTACGAGCAGTACTTC; CDR3: CASSPRTGPVFYEQYF
D: -; V: TRBV19; size: -; J: TRBJ2-4; DNA: TGTGCCAGTAGTGACCGGGACAGTGGTCGGGAGCAGTACTTC; CDR3: CASSDRDSGREQYF
D: -; V: TRBV4-3; size: -; J: TRBJ2-3; DNA: TGCGCCAGCAGCCCCCTGGCGGGGCTCGCAGATACGCAGTATTTT; CDR3: CASSPLAGLADTQYF
D: -; V: TRBV29-1; size: -; J: TRBJ1-1; DNA: TGCAGCGTTGATCGAAGAGCGGCCAACACTGAAGCTTTCTTT; CDR3: CSVDRRAANTEAFF
D: -; V: TRBV5-6; size: few; J: TRBJ2-5; DNA: TGTGCCAGCAGCAGTCGTCCTAGTTCGAGGGAGACCCAGTACTTC; CDR3: CASSSRPSSRETQYF
D: -; V: TRBV5-1; size: -; J: TRBJ1-2; DNA: TGCGCCAGCAGCTTGGCGGGCGCCAGGATGAACTATGGCTACACCTTC; CDR3: CASSLAGARMNYGYTF